The rows below give T cell receptor beta chains drawn from one sample of a study of blood T cells in healthy people across ages. TCRdb ran MiXCR on the 5' RACE reads and lists one entry per CDR3 protein. The sample carries some 1.8 million distinct CDR3 sequences, about two fifths recorded once. The sequencing input was blood. The receptors were sampled from a human donor in good health. The CDR3 runs from the conserved cysteine through the conserved F or W. The D gene is left open where the match is weak. Rows may omit the clone size; those that give it use once, few, many or a size class.

clone_size: few; v_call: TRBV28; d_call: .; j_call: TRBJ2-1; cdr3_nt: TGTGCCAGCAGTTTCGTGGGGAGCCATAGGGCGTTCTTC; cdr3_aa: CASSFVGSHRAFF
clone_size: .; v_call: TRBV2; d_call: .; j_call: TRBJ1-2; cdr3_nt: TGTGCCAGCACCGTGGAGGGGCCCTATGGCTACACCTTC; cdr3_aa: CASTVEGPYGYTF
clone_size: .; v_call: TRBV4-3; d_call: TRBD1; j_call: TRBJ1-5; cdr3_nt: TGCGCCAGCAGCCAGGGGACAGGGAGTCCGCCCCAGCATTTT; cdr3_aa: CASSQGTGSPPQHF
clone_size: few; v_call: TRBV20-1; d_call: .; j_call: TRBJ2-7; cdr3_nt: TGCAGTGCTAGAGATTCAGGGGCAGGTATCTACGAGCAGTACTTC; cdr3_aa: CSARDSGAGIYEQYF
clone_size: .; v_call: TRBV27; d_call: .; j_call: TRBJ2-6; cdr3_nt: TGTGCCAGCAGTTTATGGTCAGGGTCCCTCCACTCTGGGGCCAACGTCCTGACTTTC; cdr3_aa: CASSLWSGSLHSGANVLTF
clone_size: .; v_call: TRBV4-2; d_call: .; j_call: TRBJ1-5; cdr3_nt: TGTGCCGGCAGCCAAGAAACCAATCAGCCCCAGCATTTT; cdr3_aa: CAGSQETNQPQHF
clone_size: few; v_call: TRBV11-1; d_call: .; j_call: TRBJ2-3; cdr3_nt: TGTGCCAGCAGCCCCGACCTAAAGACAGATACGCAGTATTTT; cdr3_aa: CASSPDLKTDTQYF
clone_size: .; v_call: TRBV5-5; d_call: .; j_call: TRBJ2-6; cdr3_nt: TGTGCCAGCAGCTTGGAGTTGGGACACCCCTCTGGGGCCAACGTCCCGACTTTC; cdr3_aa: CASSLELGHPSGANVPTF
clone_size: few; v_call: TRBV5-1; d_call: .; j_call: TRBJ2-1; cdr3_nt: TGCGCCAGCAGCACCGAGGGGCCCTATGAGCAGTTCTTC; cdr3_aa: CASSTEGPYEQFF
clone_size: .; v_call: TRBV7-7; d_call: TRBD2; j_call: TRBJ2-3; cdr3_nt: TGTGCTAGCAGCTCAACTAGCGGAATCACAGATACGCAGTATTTT; cdr3_aa: CASSSTSGITDTQYF
clone_size: .; v_call: TRBV7-9; d_call: .; j_call: TRBJ1-2; cdr3_nt: TGTGCCAGCAGCGACATAGCACAACAGTTACTCTATGGCTACACCTTC; cdr3_aa: CASSDIAQQLLYGYTF
clone_size: .; v_call: TRBV5-5; d_call: TRBD1; j_call: TRBJ2-7; cdr3_nt: TGTGCCAGCTTGGTGGGGACAGGGGCCTACGAGCAGTACTTC; cdr3_aa: CASLVGTGAYEQYF
clone_size: many; v_call: TRBV20-1; d_call: .; j_call: TRBJ2-7; cdr3_nt: TGCAGTGCTAGTGGTAGAAGCAGCTACGAGCAGTACTTC; cdr3_aa: CSASGRSSYEQYF
clone_size: many; v_call: TRBV6-4; d_call: .; j_call: TRBJ2-2; cdr3_nt: TGTGCCAGCAGTGACTCGTCAGGGACCGGGGAGCTGTTTTTT; cdr3_aa: CASSDSSGTGELFF
clone_size: .; v_call: TRBV29-1; d_call: .; j_call: TRBJ2-7; cdr3_nt: TGCAGCTTCTTCGAGCCCCTAACCTACGAGCAGTACTTC; cdr3_aa: CSFFEPLTYEQYF
clone_size: once; v_call: TRBV12-3/TRBV12-4; d_call: TRBD1; j_call: TRBJ2-1; cdr3_nt: TGTGCCAGCAGTTTCGCAGGGGGCAATGGGCAGTTCTTC; cdr3_aa: CASSFAGGNGQFF
clone_size: few; v_call: TRBV5-1; d_call: .; j_call: TRBJ1-2; cdr3_nt: TGCGCCGGCAGCTTGGACCCGGACTATGGCTACACCTTC; cdr3_aa: CAGSLDPDYGYTF
clone_size: .; v_call: TRBV2; d_call: TRBD1; j_call: TRBJ2-5; cdr3_nt: TGTGCCAGCAGGGGGACAGGGTACTACGGGCAGTACTTC; cdr3_aa: CASRGTGYYGQYF
clone_size: few; v_call: TRBV5-5; d_call: .; j_call: TRBJ1-1; cdr3_nt: TGTGCCAGCAGCTTGGACAGACTTACTGAAGCTTTCTTT; cdr3_aa: CASSLDRLTEAFF
clone_size: few; v_call: TRBV3-1; d_call: .; j_call: TRBJ2-5; cdr3_nt: TGTGCCAGCAGCCAATCCTTTAGCGGCGTGGGAGAGCAGTACTTC; cdr3_aa: CASSQSFSGVGEQYF
clone_size: .; v_call: TRBV9; d_call: .; j_call: TRBJ2-7; cdr3_nt: TGTGCCAGCAGCGTAGGGGAGGCCACCGGATACGAGCAGTACTTC; cdr3_aa: CASSVGEATGYEQYF
clone_size: few; v_call: TRBV6-5; d_call: .; j_call: TRBJ1-1; cdr3_nt: TGTGCCAGCAGTTTCCGAGTTGGGATGAACACTGAAGCTTTCTTT; cdr3_aa: CASSFRVGMNTEAFF
clone_size: .; v_call: TRBV6-1; d_call: TRBD2; j_call: TRBJ2-7; cdr3_nt: TGTGTAACACGAACCTTTTGGCGGGGGGAATCGAACGAGCAGTACTTC; cdr3_aa: CVTRTFWRGESNEQYF
clone_size: .; v_call: TRBV5-1; d_call: .; j_call: TRBJ1-4; cdr3_nt: TGCGCCAGCAGCAGCAACACAGCAACTAATGAAAAACTGTTTTTT; cdr3_aa: CASSSNTATNEKLFF
clone_size: few; v_call: TRBV5-1; d_call: TRBD1; j_call: TRBJ1-4; cdr3_nt: TGCGCCAGCAGCGCGAGTGGGACAGTTAATGAAAAACTGTTTTTT; cdr3_aa: CASSASGTVNEKLFF
clone_size: once; v_call: TRBV27; d_call: TRBD1; j_call: TRBJ2-3; cdr3_nt: TGTGCCAGCAGTTTTTTTCTATCAGGGGGCGATACGCAGTATTTT; cdr3_aa: CASSFFLSGGDTQYF
clone_size: .; v_call: TRBV20-1; d_call: .; j_call: TRBJ1-2; cdr3_nt: TGCAGTGCTAGAAGGAAAGGGGACGGGTATAGTGGCTACACCTTC; cdr3_aa: CSARRKGDGYSGYTF
clone_size: .; v_call: TRBV4-2; d_call: .; j_call: TRBJ1-1; cdr3_nt: TGTGCCAGCAGCCAGCCTCAGACACGTAACACTGAAGCTTTCTTT; cdr3_aa: CASSQPQTRNTEAFF
clone_size: .; v_call: TRBV5-1; d_call: TRBD2; j_call: TRBJ2-3; cdr3_nt: TGCGCCAGCAGCTTGGACCCCCTGGGGGGGGATACGCAGTATTTT; cdr3_aa: CASSLDPLGGDTQYF
clone_size: .; v_call: TRBV3-1; d_call: .; j_call: TRBJ1-2; cdr3_nt: TGTGCCAGCAGCCAAGGTTCCCCTCCGAGGGGGAATAATGGCTACACCTTC; cdr3_aa: CASSQGSPPRGNNGYTF
clone_size: few; v_call: TRBV20-1; d_call: .; j_call: TRBJ1-2; cdr3_nt: TGCAGTGCTAGAGTAGCAGGGTTGAGCTATGGCTACACCTTC; cdr3_aa: CSARVAGLSYGYTF
clone_size: few; v_call: TRBV6-1; d_call: .; j_call: TRBJ1-3; cdr3_nt: TGTGCCAGCAGTGAAGCGGACGGCAGAAACACCATATATTTT; cdr3_aa: CASSEADGRNTIYF
clone_size: .; v_call: TRBV29-1; d_call: TRBD2; j_call: TRBJ2-1; cdr3_nt: TGCAGCTCCGCTGGGACTAGCGGGGGGGATGAGCGGTTCTTC; cdr3_aa: CSSAGTSGGDERFF
clone_size: .; v_call: TRBV20-1; d_call: TRBD2; j_call: TRBJ2-5; cdr3_nt: TGCAGTGCTAGGCGGGGGTTCCTCCAAGAGACCCAGTACTTC; cdr3_aa: CSARRGFLQETQYF
clone_size: .; v_call: TRBV6-2/TRBV6-3; d_call: TRBD1; j_call: TRBJ2-2; cdr3_nt: TGTGCCAGCAAGCCTTCCCTCCGACAGGGGGGCACCGGGGAGCTGTTTTTT; cdr3_aa: CASKPSLRQGGTGELFF
clone_size: .; v_call: TRBV4-3; d_call: .; j_call: TRBJ1-6; cdr3_nt: TGCGCCAGCAGCCAAGATGGGCGGGGGGCAAGGTCACCCCTCCACTTT; cdr3_aa: CASSQDGRGARSPLHF
clone_size: .; v_call: TRBV30; d_call: TRBD2; j_call: TRBJ2-2; cdr3_nt: TGTGCCTGTACGCCCTTTAGCGGGGGGGCCGGCGGGGAGCTGTTTTTT; cdr3_aa: CACTPFSGGAGGELFF
clone_size: .; v_call: TRBV14; d_call: .; j_call: TRBJ1-1; cdr3_nt: TGTGCCAGCAGCCAAGATACGGAGCTCAGTGAAGCTTTCTTT; cdr3_aa: CASSQDTELSEAFF
clone_size: .; v_call: TRBV27; d_call: .; j_call: TRBJ2-7; cdr3_nt: TGTGCCAGCAGTGCCGGCACAGGTAAGGATGCCAATGAGCAGTACTTC; cdr3_aa: CASSAGTGKDANEQYF
clone_size: few; v_call: TRBV3-1; d_call: .; j_call: TRBJ2-7; cdr3_nt: TGTGCCAGCAGCCACTTCCAGGGAAGGTACGAGCAGTACTTC; cdr3_aa: CASSHFQGRYEQYF
clone_size: .; v_call: TRBV24-1; d_call: TRBD2; j_call: TRBJ2-5; cdr3_nt: TGTGCCACCAGCAACAACTGGGGGGGGAGGGAGACCCAGTACTTC; cdr3_aa: CATSNNWGGRETQYF
clone_size: .; v_call: TRBV7-2; d_call: .; j_call: TRBJ2-1; cdr3_nt: TGTGCCAGCAGCTTAGCGATCCAGCTGAGTGAGCAGTTCTTC; cdr3_aa: CASSLAIQLSEQFF
clone_size: .; v_call: TRBV4-3; d_call: .; j_call: TRBJ1-6; cdr3_nt: TGCGCCAGCAGCCGAGTACAGGGTGGGAATTCACCCCTCCACTTT; cdr3_aa: CASSRVQGGNSPLHF
clone_size: few; v_call: TRBV3-1; d_call: .; j_call: TRBJ2-2; cdr3_nt: TGTGCCAGCAGCCGAAAGACCCTAACCACCGGGGAGCTGTTTTTT; cdr3_aa: CASSRKTLTTGELFF
clone_size: .; v_call: TRBV6-1; d_call: TRBD1; j_call: TRBJ2-1; cdr3_nt: TGTGCCAGCAGTGTTGTGGACAGGGAAAATGAGCAGTTCTTC; cdr3_aa: CASSVVDRENEQFF
clone_size: few; v_call: TRBV4-2; d_call: .; j_call: TRBJ1-2; cdr3_nt: TGTGCCAGCAGCCAAGAAGGGCGACCGGGCTATGGCTACACCTTC; cdr3_aa: CASSQEGRPGYGYTF
clone_size: few; v_call: TRBV29-1; d_call: .; j_call: TRBJ2-7; cdr3_nt: TGCAGCGCCGTTGGGGGACTCTCCTACGAGCAGTACTTC; cdr3_aa: CSAVGGLSYEQYF
clone_size: few; v_call: TRBV6-6; d_call: TRBD1; j_call: TRBJ1-2; cdr3_nt: TGTGCCAGCAAGGGGGACAGGACCTTATATGGCTACACCTTC; cdr3_aa: CASKGDRTLYGYTF
clone_size: few; v_call: TRBV20-1; d_call: TRBD2; j_call: TRBJ2-3; cdr3_nt: TGCAGTGCTAGCCGTAGCGGGGGGCCCACAGATACGCAGTATTTT; cdr3_aa: CSASRSGGPTDTQYF
clone_size: .; v_call: TRBV20-1; d_call: .; j_call: TRBJ2-7; cdr3_nt: TGCAGTGCTAGAGAGACATTGGCCGGGGACGAGCAGTACTTC; cdr3_aa: CSARETLAGDEQYF
clone_size: .; v_call: TRBV6-2/TRBV6-3; d_call: .; j_call: TRBJ2-1; cdr3_nt: TGTGCCAGCAGTTACTTCACAGGGATTCGTACAATGAATGAGCAGTTCTTC; cdr3_aa: CASSYFTGIRTMNEQFF
clone_size: few; v_call: TRBV27; d_call: .; j_call: TRBJ1-5; cdr3_nt: TGTGCCAGCAGTTTACACCCAGGGGTTAGCAATCAGCCCCAGCATTTT; cdr3_aa: CASSLHPGVSNQPQHF
clone_size: .; v_call: TRBV20-1; d_call: .; j_call: TRBJ1-6; cdr3_nt: TGCAGTGCCCCTCAAGGGAGGGGCGACTATAATTCACCCCTCCACTTT; cdr3_aa: CSAPQGRGDYNSPLHF